The clone carrying this TCR beta chain was picked up a small number of times. What it recognizes is unknown. This sample was taken from a study of OX40 agonist ivuxolimab in advanced cancers. Study-wide background: Each patient was given ivuxolimab into a vein every 2 weeks, at 0.01 to 10 mg/kg. Study-level findings and limits: Average numbers of expanded clones were greater in CD8+ T cells than in CD4+.

V lost 5 bases, J lost 5 bases, and 13 bases lay in between. This CDR3 contains 13 residues. Germline CDR1 reads SGHVS; CDR2 reads FNYEAQ. Profiled with immunoSEQ multiplex PCR; TCRdb holds only in-frame clones, not every one. The table shows over 20,000 clones, with about four fifths occurring only once. The sequences come from CD4+ or CD8+ T cells sorted from blood, collected in a trial of the OX40 agonist ivuxolimab. This rearrangement joins TRBV7-6 to TRBJ2-7; possible D gene TRBD1, 6 bases. The clonotype originates from an adult with an advanced solid tumor such as melanoma, head and neck, liver or kidney cancer. CDR3 loop: CASSQVGADEQYF. CDR3 nucleotides: TGTGCCAGCAGCCAAGTGGGGGCCGACGAGCAGTACTTC.